This T cell receptor beta chain is from a study of blood T cell repertoires in COVID-19. The wider study: T cells, B-cell-depleted T cells, or PBMCs supplied cDNA or gDNA.

Trimming pared 7 bases from V and 0 bases from J, leaving 19 bases between. This CDR3 contains 16 residues. Original processing notes: Estimated nucleated cell counts came from reference gene primer amplification. Data came from immunoSEQ multiplex PCR; TCRdb stores just in-frame clones and leaves some out. V and J calls and clone size are those listed in that table; D and trimming were worked out from the DNA. The sample includes around 300,000 clones, roughly 86% of them seen just once. Participant ages covered about 18 to 90 years across 20 to 25 US areas. Donors of Cohort 3 who recovered were those that had two negative PCRs, clearance, or symptom resolution.

This sequence was found in a woman younger than 45 who had recovered from COVID-19. Source material: PBMCs or T cells enriched from blood (not recorded which). This chain links TRBV23-1 with TRBJ2-7, with D perhaps matching TRBD2 (5 bases). TRBV23-1 is an ORF for which the function is uncertain. The CDR3 reads CASTTSTGEHSYEQYF. CDR3 nucleotides: TGCGCCAGCACTACCTCCACCGGGGAACACTCCTACGAGCAGTACTTC.